What follows are 23 T cell receptor beta chains derived from one specimen sequenced in a study of cytomegalovirus exposure and HLA in healthy donors. With 60 Vbeta and 13 Jbeta primers, the PCR was carried out. TCRdb keeps only in-frame clones here, not all; method: immunoSEQ multiplex PCR. The sample contains 150,000 or so clones, approximately 73% of which appear only once. Material for sequencing was PBMCs. These receptors were collected from a woman aged 18-30 years in good health and CMV-seronegative.

The chain couples TRBV5-1 to TRBJ2-2; D gene ambiguous. The germline V gene encodes CDR1 SGHRS and CDR2 YFSETQ. Trimming removed 5 bases at V and 4 bases at J, with 21 bases between. The CDR3 runs 17 residues. CDR3 residues: CASRELTGVAATGELFF. As DNA, the CDR3 is TGCGCCAGCAGGGAGCTTACGGGTGTGGCAGCCACCGGGGAGCTGTTTTTT. Complete variable domain (other parts from reference TRBV5-1 and TRBJ2-2): KAGVTQTPRYLIKTRGQQVTLSCSPISGHRSVSWYQQTPGQGLQFLFEYFSETQRNKGNFPGRFSGRQFSNSRSEMNVSTLELGDSALYLCASRELTGVAATGELFFGEGSRLTVL.

J is TRBJ1-1 and V is TRBV29-1; D is perhaps TRBD1 (6 bases). The CDR3 extends over 15 amino acids. V was pared by 0 bases and J by 3 bases, with 14 bases between. Per the germline V gene, CDR1 is SQVTM and CDR2 is ANQGSEA. CDR3: CSVEERWGQDTEAFF. CDR3 coding DNA: TGCAGCGTTGAAGAGAGATGGGGGCAGGACACTGAAGCTTTCTTT.

V gene TRBV2 combines with J gene TRBJ1-5; possibly TRBD1 for D (5 bases). The CDR3 runs to 15 residues. Per the germline V gene, CDR1 is SNHLY and CDR2 is FYNNEI. V was trimmed by 6 bases and J by 0 bases, leaving 12 bases between them. CDR3 residues: CASRGTGYSNQPQHF. In nucleotides, the CDR3 is TGTGCCAGCAGAGGAACAGGATATAGCAATCAGCCCCAGCATTTT.

The chain has TRBV9 and TRBJ1-2; D unresolved. In germline, CDR1 is SGDLS, CDR2 YYNGEE. The CDR3 has 14 amino acids. V lost 0 bases, J lost 2 bases, and 8 bases lay in between. CDR3 sequence (DNA): TGTGCCAGCAGCGTAGACGAGGGAAACTATGGCTACACCTTC. This encodes CASSVDEGNYGYTF.

This rearrangement joins TRBV28 to TRBJ1-5, with D perhaps TRBD1 (6 bases). Germline CDR1 reads MDHEN; CDR2 reads SYDVKM. The CDR3 length is 15 residues. The ends were cut back, 5 bases at V and 3 bases at J, with 14 bases in the middle. DNA for the CDR3: TGTGCCAGCAGTATGCCCGGGGGGCCCAATCAGCCCCAGCATTTT. Amino acids: CASSMPGGPNQPQHF.

The J gene is TRBJ1-4, the V gene TRBV2, with a possible D match to TRBD1 (5 bases). Germline CDR1 and CDR2: SNHLY and FYNNEI. V shed 6 bases and J shed 3 bases, with 23 bases lying between them. The CDR3 length is 18 residues. The CDR3 nucleotides are TGTGCCAGCAGCCGAGAAGCGACAGCGAAATCGGCTAATGAAAAACTGTTTTTT. Amino acid sequence: CASSREATAKSANEKLFF. Looking up the rest from reference TRBV2 and TRBJ1-4 gives the full variable domain: EPEVTQTPSHQVTQMGQEVILRCVPISNHLYFYWYRQILGQKVEFLVSFYNNEISEKSEIFDDQFSVERPDGSNFTLKIRSTKLEDSAMYFCASSREATAKSANEKLFFGSGTQLSVL.

The V and J genes are TRBV6-1 and TRBJ1-5, with D possibly TRBD1 on 6 matching bases. From germline, CDR1 is MNHNS and CDR2 SASEGT. The ends were cut back, 6 bases at V and 6 bases at J, with 18 bases in the middle. The CDR3 sequence is 15 residues long. The DNA of the CDR3 is TGTGCCAGCAGAGACTGGGCAGGGGTCAGTCAGCCCCAGCATTTT. This sequence encodes CASRDWAGVSQPQHF.

This chain connects TRBV18 to TRBJ2-5; D might be TRBD1 (6 bases). CDR1 and CDR2 from the germline V gene are KGHSH and LQKENI. V was trimmed by 3 bases and J by 2 bases, leaving 7 bases between them. CDR3 length: 13 residues. The CDR3 region is CASSPGTQETQYF. CDR3 nucleotide sequence: TGTGCCAGCTCACCCGGGACACAAGAGACCCAGTACTTC. The variable domain in full, completed from reference TRBV18 and TRBJ2-5, reads NAGVMQNPRHLVRRRGQEARLRCSPMKGHSHVYWYRQLPEEGLKFMVYLQKENIIDESGMPKERFSAEFPKEGPSILRIQQVVRGDSAAYFCASSPGTQETQYFGPGTRLLVL.

This chain connects TRBV6-5 to TRBJ1-1, with D unclear. This CDR3 comprises 14 residues. CDR1 is MNHEY and CDR2 is SVGAGI in the germline V gene. V shed 6 bases and J shed 1 base, with 12 bases lying between them. This CDR3 is CASRRRVENTEAFF. DNA of the CDR3: TGTGCCAGCAGACGACGGGTTGAGAACACTGAAGCTTTCTTT.

This sequence joins TRBV5-6 and TRBJ2-5, with D possibly matching TRBD2 (6 bases). Trimming removed 0 bases at V and 6 bases at J, with 15 bases between. Germline values: CDR1 SGHDT, CDR2 YYEEEE. The length of the CDR3 is 15 residues. This chain's CDR3 is CASSLGRDQGQTQYF. In nucleotides, the CDR3 is TGTGCCAGCAGCTTGGGGAGGGACCAAGGTCAGACCCAGTACTTC.

The rearrangement uses TRBV7-2 and TRBJ1-2, with 9 nucleotides matching TRBD1. The CDR3 is made up of 15 amino acids. Unmatched junction bases numbered 7, after V lost 5 bases and J lost 3 bases. Germline loops: CDR1 SGHTA, CDR2 FQGNSA. CDR3 region: CASSPTGGADYGYTF. As DNA, the CDR3 is TGTGCCAGCAGCCCGACAGGGGGAGCGGACTATGGCTACACCTTC.

V gene TRBV4-1 combines with J gene TRBJ1-3; D gene uncertain. The CDR3 runs to 16 residues. Trimming removed 1 base at V and 0 bases at J, with 10 bases between. In germline, CDR1 is MGHRA, CDR2 YSYEKL. The CDR3 loop is CASSQVPGFSGNTIYF. CDR3 coding DNA: TGCGCCAGCAGCCAAGTTCCGGGTTTCTCTGGAAACACCATATATTTT.

The chain joins TRBV9 to TRBJ2-3; 9 nucleotides match TRBD2. The CDR3 sequence is 15 residues long. Germline-derived CDR1 and CDR2 are SGDLS and YYNGEE. V shed 2 bases, J shed 0 bases, and the junction held 1 base outside the gene matches. CDR3 in amino acids: CASSVTSGSTDTQYF. The CDR3 bases are TGTGCCAGCAGCGTTACTAGCGGGAGCACAGATACGCAGTATTTT.

This clone was found once. V and J are TRBV6-5 and TRBJ1-1, with 7 bases identical to TRBD1. Germline lookup yields CDR1 MNHEY and CDR2 SVGAGI. The CDR3 contains 15 residues. V lost 6 bases, J lost 3 bases, and 10 bases stayed unmatched. CDR3 DNA: TGTGCCAGCAGCCAACAACAGGGGTCGTACACTGAAGCTTTCTTT. Amino acids: CASSQQQGSYTEAFF.

This chain uses TRBV19 with TRBJ1-2, with D unresolved. The CDR3 covers 15 residues. With 3 bases removed from V and 2 bases from J, the gap between germline ends came to 13 bases. Germline V gene data show CDR1 as LNHDA and CDR2 as SQIVND (reference sequence). The CDR3 nucleotides read TGTGCCAGTAGTATTCGGAGGGCAGAGAACTATGGCTACACCTTC. The encoded protein is CASSIRRAENYGYTF.

The V call is TRBV27, the J call TRBJ2-3, with D tentatively TRBD1 (6 bases). There are 15 residues in the CDR3. In germline, CDR1 is MNHEY, CDR2 SMNVEV (reference sequence). V shed 8 bases and J shed 0 bases, with 15 bases lying between them. CDR3 in amino acids: CASLDSLTSTDTQYF. CDR3 coding DNA: TGTGCCAGCTTGGACAGCCTGACTAGCACAGATACGCAGTATTTT.

About this clone itself: The sample contains more than one DNA sequence encoding this CDR3. The V and J genes are TRBV25-1 and TRBJ2-6, with D tentatively TRBD1 (5 bases). V was shortened by 5 bases and J by 0 bases, with 11 bases between the two germline ends. Germline loops: CDR1 MGHDK, CDR2 SYGVNS. The CDR3 is made up of 16 amino acids. The CDR3 DNA sequence: TGTGCCAGCAGTCCCCAGGGAAACTCTGGGGCCAACGTCCTGACTTTC. Translated, it gives CASSPQGNSGANVLTF.

In DNA, the CDR3 is TGTGCCATCAGTGACGGGGTGGCTGGCTACACCTTC. Encoded protein: CAISDGVAGYTF. The rearrangement uses TRBV10-3 and TRBJ1-2; D is uncertain. Trimming left V 3 bases short and J 7 bases short, with 9 bases between. This CDR3 comprises 12 residues. In germline, CDR1 is ENHRY, CDR2 SYGVKD.

This clone turned up a few times. The gene calls are TRBV6-5 and TRBJ2-1; TRBD2 might be the D (5 bases). Germline-derived CDR1 and CDR2 are MNHEY and SVGAGI. Deletions cut 3 bases from V and 8 bases from J, with 8 bases between. The CDR3 runs to 12 residues. The CDR3 sequence is CASSYRADEQFF. DNA of the CDR3: TGTGCCAGCAGTTATCGAGCGGATGAGCAGTTCTTC.

The DNA for the CDR3 is TGTGCCAGCAGCTTCGGGATCGGGGAGCTGTTTTTT. Translated, it gives CASSFGIGELFF. The chain couples TRBV7-8 to TRBJ2-2; the D gene is possibly TRBD2 (5 bases). The CDR3 runs to 12 residues. V was cut by 3 bases and J by 7 bases, with 6 bases left in between. Per the germline V gene, CDR1 is SGHVS and CDR2 is FQNEAQ.

The chain uses TRBV5-1 and TRBJ1-4; 8 bases fit TRBD1. V lost 4 bases, J lost 4 bases, and 3 bases stayed unmatched. This CDR3 spans 14 amino acids. Germline loops: CDR1 SGHRS, CDR2 YFSETQ. CDR3 sequence (DNA): TGCGCCAGCAGCCCGACAGGGGTTAATGAAAAACTGTTTTTT. This translates into CASSPTGVNEKLFF.

A few counts support this clone. The V call is TRBV2, the J call TRBJ1-3; D remains ambiguous. V was pared by 6 bases and J by 1 base, with 4 bases between. Germline CDR1 and CDR2: SNHLY and FYNNEI. The CDR3 totals 12 residues. The DNA of the CDR3 is TGTGCCAGCAGCGGGTCTGGAAACACCATATATTTT. Protein sequence: CASSGSGNTIYF.

This clone showed up just a few times. The rearrangement joins TRBV28 to TRBJ2-7, with D possibly TRBD2 on 5 matching bases. The CDR3 is made up of 14 amino acids. Trimming took 3 bases from V and 5 from J, leaving 14 bases between them. Germline CDR1 is MDHEN and CDR2 is SYDVKM. The CDR3 loop reads CASSFNGIRDEQYF. The CDR3 DNA sequence: TGTGCCAGCAGTTTTAACGGGATTCGGGACGAGCAGTACTTC.